A single T cell receptor (beta chain) is shown here with its context. These data originate in a study of T-cell reconstitution after alpha-beta-depleted transplantation in children. The V and J ends lost 2 bases and 2 bases respectively, with 10 bases between them. This CDR3 contains 15 residues. Germline assignment: CDR1 SGHVS and CDR2 FQNEAQ. Unique molecular identifiers tagged the TCRbeta library. TCRdb recomputed calls from the PCR reads with MiXCR, one row per CDR3 protein. The sample records about 540,000 distinct CDR3 sequences, around 20% being singletons. This clonotype was obtained from a human donor who donated a stem cell graft to a child with acute lymphoblastic leukemia. Source: PBMCs from the stem cell graft donor, taken from the stem cell graft. This chain joins TRBV7-8 and TRBJ1-5; D gene unclear. For the CDR3, the DNA is TGTGCCAGCAGCTTATTTTTCGAAGGCAATCAGCCCCAGCATTTT. Encoded protein: CASSLFFEGNQPQHF. The complete variable domain, with remaining parts taken from reference TRBV7-8 and TRBJ1-5, reads GAGVSQSPRYKVAKRGQDVALRCDPISGHVSLFWYQQALGQGPEFLTYFQNEAQLDKSGLPSDRFFAERPEGSVSTLKIQRTQQEDSAVYLCASSLFFEGNQPQHFGDGTRLSIL.